The T cell receptor beta chain under discussion was sequenced for a study of T cell repertoires in cytomegalovirus infection. Across the whole study: In the study, CMV epitopes included recently identified HLA-C-restricted and well-studied HLA-B-restricted ones.

The CDR3 is 19 residues long. Germline assignment: CDR1 SGHTA and CDR2 FQGTGA. With V trimmed by 5 bases and J by 1 base, 17 bases remained unmatched. TCRdb re-derived calls from the reads in MiXCR, one entry per CDR3 protein. The sample records 700,000 to 950,000 distinct CDR3 sequences, approximately 30% being singletons. There are a few counts of this clonotype. Its antigen is not known. General study points: HLA-C-restricted, CMV-specific TCR beta clonotypes were dominant ex vivo.

The TCR comes from a human donor in good health (CMV status not recorded). Some clones in this sample may be carry-over from other donors' samples. The chain couples TRBV7-3 to TRBJ2-3, with TRBD2 matching over 8 bases. The specimen comprised cultured CD8+ T cells from PBMCs, sampled from culture after CMV antigen stimulation. CDR3 loop: CASSPWGAGALMGTDTQYF. Here the CDR3 DNA reads TGTGCCAGCAGCCCTTGGGGAGCGGGGGCCCTAATGGGCACAGATACGCAGTATTTT.